This T cell receptor beta chain was sequenced for a study of T cells in women clearing cervical HPV infection. Study-wide context: Women with histologically confirmed HPV16-related CIN3 or worse, 2 with invasive cancer, served as cases.

Genomic DNA, averaging around 1,200 ng per sample, yielded TCR beta CDR3 via immunoSEQ. Generated by immunoSEQ multiplex PCR, the TCRdb table keeps only in-frame clones and is missing some. The repertoire table contains around 12,000 clones. About this clone: Read coverage stops 3 residues before the CDR3 terminus; the germline J gene supplies the remainder.

The CDR3 consists of 13 residues. The germline CDR1 and CDR2 sequences are SGHTA and FQGNSA. Trimming removed 6 bases at V and 7 bases at J, with 12 bases between. Sequenced sample: blood buffy coat. The sequence was collected from a woman aged 18 to 69 with a cervical HPV16 infection that either progressed to CIN3+ or cleared (not recorded which). V is TRBV7-2 and J is TRBJ2-2, with D perhaps matching TRBD2 (7 bases). The part of the CDR3 DNA that was read is TGTGCCAGCAGGGGGGGGCAGTTCGGGGAG. Protein sequence: CASRGGQFGE. The entire CDR3 protein is CASRGGQFGELFF.